The clone carrying this T cell receptor (beta chain) showed up just a few times. Its target is unknown. Germline and junction disagree at one end, which may indicate a read error. The Oncomine TCR Beta short-read assay was what sequenced the DNA obtained from cultured CD4+ T cells. Each CDR3 protein gets one entry after TCRdb re-called the PCR reads with MiXCR. Of around 15,000 distinct CDR3 sequences listed, approximately 44% are singletons. This sample stems from a study of vaccination and CD4 T cells after COVID-19. The CDR3 length is 15 residues. In germline, CDR1 is ENHRY, CDR2 SYGVKD. Described treatment: approximately 11-day PBMC culture with coronavirus spike peptide pools or control peptides (ViraFEST assay).

The clonotype originates from a human donor who had recovered from COVID-19. The chain combines TRBV10-3 with TRBJ2-6; TRBD1 is a possible D gene (6 bases). Sequenced material: CD4+ T cells from blood, cultured in vitro, taken after SARS-CoV-2 vaccination. The CDR3 sequence is CASSEGGSGANVLTF. The CDR3 DNA sequence: TGTGCCAGCAGTGAAGGGGGCTCTGGGGCCAACGTCCTGACTTTC.